This TCR beta chain was recorded in a study of control samples from healthy donors and cancer patients. CDR1 and CDR2 from the germline V gene are LGHDT and YNNKEL (reference sequence). The CDR3 has 15 amino acids. V lost 0 bases to trimming and J lost 7 bases, with 10 bases between them. Clones were sequenced by immunoSEQ multiplex PCR, and TCRdb holds only the in-frame ones, with some missing. The repertoire holds approximately 60,000 clones, 91% seen once, with 0.8% to 1% in the top ten. The specimen was PBMCs. The chain links TRBV3-1 (or the pseudogene TRBV3-2) to TRBJ1-6; D uncertain. This receptor was taken from a man younger than 45 with colorectal cancer. In DNA form, the CDR3 reads TGTGCCAGCAGCCAAGATCTGACCGAGAATTCACCCCTCCACTTT. Translated: CASSQDLTENSPLHF.